This T cell receptor (beta chain) originates from a study of breast tumors, draining lymph nodes, adjacent tissues. Via MiXCR, TCRdb re-called the multiplex PCR reads, giving one row per CDR3 protein. Here the sample spans about 89,000 distinct CDR3 sequences, roughly 29% being singletons. Samples came from axillary lymph nodes draining the breast cancer. The CDR3 contains 13 residues. Germline CDR1 reads SGHRS; CDR2 reads YFSETQ. Turning to this clonotype: At one of its ends the junction is not consistent with the germline gene, which may arise from a read error.

Sequencing was done on a sample of axillary lymph node tissue. The sequence came from a female donor with breast cancer. Some clones in this sample may be carry-over from other donors' samples. V is TRBV5-1 and J is TRBJ2-7, with a tentative D call TRBD1 (6 bases). CDR3 DNA: TGCGCCAGCAGCTACACAGGGACCTACGACCAGTACTTC. Encoded protein: CASSYTGTYDQYF.